These T cell receptor beta chains were read from a single sample in a study of blood T cell repertoires in COVID-19. Profiling relied on immunoSEQ multiplex PCR, and the TCRdb table lists in-frame clones only, not all of them. The sample lists about 130,000 clones; more than 80% were seen once. Sequenced input: peripheral blood. The receptor source for this set is a human donor in a cohort sampled during active COVID-19. CDR3s include the opening cysteine and the closing phenylalanine or tryptophan. D genes are given only for firm matches. The size of a clone is reported for some rows only, either as once, few or many, or as a class for expanded clones.

V	D	size	J	CDR3	DNA
TRBV7-2	TRBD1	NA	TRBJ1-1	CASSLTFPRDRGQNTEAFF	TGTGCCAGCAGCTTAACGTTTCCCCGGGACAGGGGGCAGAACACTGAAGCTTTCTTT
TRBV6-1	NA	NA	TRBJ1-2	CASREAGTIYGYTF	TGTGCCAGCAGAGAAGCCGGGACAATCTATGGCTACACCTTC
TRBV6-5	TRBD2	NA	TRBJ2-7	CASSPGRFAYYEQYF	TGTGCCAGCAGCCCCGGGAGGTTCGCTTACTACGAGCAGTACTTC
TRBV3-1/TRBV3-2	TRBD1	NA	TRBJ2-7	CASSLDRASYEQYF	TGTGCCAGCAGCCTAGACAGGGCGTCCTACGAGCAGTACTTC
TRBV7-8	NA	NA	TRBJ1-5	CASSLGFYNQPQHF	TGTGCCAGCAGCTTAGGGTTCTACAATCAGCCCCAGCATTTT
TRBV7-2	NA	NA	TRBJ1-3	CASSAFSAGSGNTIYF	TGTGCCAGCAGCGCATTTAGCGCCGGAAGTGGAAACACCATATATTTT
TRBV7-9	NA	NA	TRBJ2-2	CASSLELTGELFF	TGTGCCAGCAGCTTAGAATTAACCGGGGAGCTGTTTTTT
TRBV14	TRBD1	NA	TRBJ1-3	CASSPVQGAGGNTIYF	TGTGCCAGCAGTCCGGTACAGGGGGCTGGTGGAAACACCATATATTTT
TRBV5-1	NA	NA	TRBJ1-1	CASSLGYGAAFF	TGCGCCAGCAGCTTGGGGTATGGGGCGGCTTTCTTT
TRBV9	NA	NA	TRBJ1-3	CASSAQEGDTIYF	TGTGCCAGCAGCGCTCAAGAGGGGGACACCATATATTTT
TRBV14	NA	NA	TRBJ1-2	CASSQDHRGGYTF	TGTGCCAGCAGCCAAGATCATCGGGGGGGCTACACCTTC
TRBV9	TRBD1	NA	TRBJ1-3	CASSVVGQPSGNTIYF	TGTGCCAGCAGCGTAGTGGGACAGCCCTCTGGAAACACCATATATTTT
TRBV5-4	TRBD2	once	TRBJ2-5	CASSSRLAGVETQYF	TGTGCCAGCAGCTCGAGACTAGCGGGAGTAGAGACCCAGTACTTC
TRBV18	NA	NA	TRBJ1-1	CASSPWEEGTEAFF	TGTGCCAGCTCACCATGGGAGGAGGGGACTGAAGCTTTCTTT
TRBV19	TRBD2	NA	TRBJ2-3	CASSISSGGAPDTQYF	TGTGCCAGTAGTATATCTAGCGGGGGGGCGCCCGATACGCAGTATTTT
TRBV6-5	TRBD1	NA	TRBJ1-2	CASSPQGAGYTF	TGTGCCAGCAGCCCACAGGGGGCTGGCTACACCTTC
TRBV19	NA	NA	TRBJ1-4	CATTGGLPNEKLFF	TGTGCCACGACCGGGGGGCTTCCTAATGAAAAACTGTTTTTT
TRBV7-9	TRBD1	NA	TRBJ2-3	CASSPGTGSADTQYF	TGTGCCAGCAGCCCCGGGACAGGGTCAGCAGATACGCAGTATTTT
TRBV7-2	NA	once	TRBJ1-1	CASSLFPGNTEAFF	TGTGCCAGCAGCTTATTTCCGGGGAACACTGAAGCTTTCTTT
TRBV7-2	NA	NA	TRBJ1-3	CASSPTGTPSGNTIYF	TGTGCCAGCAGCCCAACCGGGACACCCTCTGGAAACACCATATATTTT
TRBV4-1	NA	once	TRBJ2-5	CASSQDRGGGAQETQYF	TGCGCCAGCAGCCAAGATCGGGGCGGAGGGGCCCAAGAGACCCAGTACTTC
TRBV10-3	TRBD1	NA	TRBJ2-3	CAIREDRGRTDTQYF	TGTGCCATCAGAGAGGACAGGGGGAGAACAGATACGCAGTATTTT
TRBV25-1	TRBD1	NA	TRBJ1-2	CASSDFRQGYGYTF	TGTGCCAGCAGTGATTTTCGACAGGGCTATGGCTACACCTTC
TRBV3-1/TRBV3-2	TRBD1	few	TRBJ1-4	CASSLLGQGEPKLFF	TGTGCCAGCAGCCTCCTCGGACAGGGAGAACCAAAACTGTTTTTT
TRBV7-9	NA	NA	TRBJ1-2	CASSLVSRGSYGYTF	TGTGCCAGCAGCTTAGTGTCCCGCGGGAGCTATGGCTACACCTTC
TRBV11-2	TRBD1	NA	TRBJ1-1	CASSLPGQGEWKAFF	TGTGCCAGCAGCTTACCAGGACAGGGCGAATGGAAGGCTTTCTTT
TRBV6-2/TRBV6-3	NA	NA	TRBJ2-3	CASSYVSYGRSSTDTQYF	TGTGCCAGCAGTTACGTCTCGTATGGGAGGTCTAGCACAGATACGCAGTATTTT
TRBV6-6	NA	NA	TRBJ2-1	CASSYGLAIDEQFF	TGTGCCAGCAGTTACGGGCTAGCAATAGATGAGCAGTTCTTC
TRBV6-2/TRBV6-3	NA	NA	TRBJ2-7	CASSYGQNLKSYEQYF	TGTGCCAGCAGTTACGGGCAAAACCTAAAGTCCTACGAGCAGTACTTC
TRBV3-1/TRBV3-2	TRBD1	NA	TRBJ1-2	CASSRGQGVNYGYTF	TGTGCCAGCAGCCGGGGACAGGGTGTAAACTATGGCTACACCTTC
TRBV13	NA	NA	TRBJ2-7	CASSSQDEQYF	TGTGCCAGCAGCTCCCAGGACGAGCAGTACTTC
TRBV11-2	NA	NA	TRBJ2-7	CASSPRGASYEQYF	TGTGCCAGCAGCCCTCGGGGGGCCTCCTACGAGCAGTACTTC
TRBV10-3	NA	NA	TRBJ1-2	CAISPADRSPLYGYTF	TGTGCCATCAGCCCGGCAGACAGGTCCCCCCTCTATGGCTACACCTTC
TRBV7-3	TRBD1	NA	TRBJ1-3	CASSRDSSGNTIYF	TGTGCCAGCAGCCGGGACAGCTCTGGAAACACCATATATTTT
TRBV5-1	NA	NA	TRBJ1-6	CASSSSQGITNSPLHF	TGCGCCAGCAGTTCATCACAGGGTATTACTAATTCACCCCTCCACTTT
TRBV18	NA	NA	TRBJ1-6	CASSPETGDSPLHF	TGTGCCAGCTCCCCTGAGACGGGAGATTCACCCCTCCACTTT
TRBV11-2	TRBD2	NA	TRBJ2-1	CASSLVLASGGYNEQFF	TGTGCCAGCAGCTTAGTACTGGCGAGCGGGGGTTACAATGAGCAGTTCTTC
TRBV2	TRBD2	once	TRBJ2-3	CASTLDSGRADTQYF	TGTGCCAGCACGTTGGATAGCGGGAGGGCAGATACGCAGTATTTT
TRBV5-4	NA	NA	TRBJ2-1	CASSLDPGSGNEQFF	TGTGCCAGCAGCTTGGATCCCGGGAGCGGGAATGAGCAGTTCTTC
TRBV4-1	TRBD1	many	TRBJ2-1	CASSQETGYNEQFF	TGCGCCAGCAGCCAAGAGACAGGGTACAATGAGCAGTTCTTC
TRBV7-9	NA	NA	TRBJ1-6	CASGANYNSPLHF	TGTGCCAGCGGGGCCAACTATAATTCACCCCTCCACTTT
TRBV7-9	NA	NA	TRBJ1-5	CASNNWGQGPDQPQHF	TGTGCCAGCAACAATTGGGGGCAGGGTCCCGATCAGCCCCAGCATTTT
TRBV7-9	NA	NA	TRBJ1-1	CASSLVGGSAAFF	TGTGCCAGCAGCTTAGTAGGAGGGAGCGCGGCTTTCTTT
TRBV6-2/TRBV6-3	NA	NA	TRBJ2-5	CASSYLLANPEETQYF	TGTGCCAGCAGTTACTTGTTAGCGAATCCCGAGGAGACCCAGTACTTC
TRBV6-5	NA	NA	TRBJ2-1	CASSRYSLYDEQFF	TGTGCCAGCAGCCGTTATTCCCTGTATGATGAGCAGTTCTTC
TRBV5-6	NA	many	TRBJ2-1	CASSFGGPGFSEQFF	TGTGCCAGCAGCTTCGGGGGGCCAGGTTTTAGTGAGCAGTTCTTC
TRBV19	TRBD1	NA	TRBJ1-4	CASTEGAREKLFF	TGTGCCAGTACGGAGGGGGCGCGTGAAAAACTGTTTTTT
TRBV4-1	NA	NA	TRBJ1-6	CASSQEWGNSPLHF	TGCGCCAGCAGCCAAGAATGGGGCAATTCACCCCTCCACTTT
TRBV5-1	NA	NA	TRBJ1-1	CASRTTADTEAFF	TGCGCCAGCAGAACGACAGCCGATACTGAAGCTTTCTTT
TRBV7-8	NA	NA	TRBJ1-5	CASSWNMAGESNQPQHF	TGTGCCAGCAGCTGGAACATGGCGGGGGAAAGCAATCAGCCCCAGCATTTT
TRBV12-5	NA	NA	TRBJ1-1	CASGLYPGMREAFF	TGTGCTAGTGGTTTATACCCCGGGATGCGCGAGGCTTTCTTT
TRBV6-5	NA	NA	TRBJ1-1	CASRLNPQVANAFF	TGTGCCAGCAGGCTGAACCCGCAGGTCGCGAACGCTTTCTTT
TRBV6-4	NA	NA	TRBJ2-5	CASTHPGGSVGTQYF	TGTGCCAGCACACACCCAGGGGGGAGTGTCGGGACCCAGTACTTC
TRBV9	TRBD1	NA	TRBJ2-5	CASSRQGADETQYF	TGTGCCAGCAGCCGGCAGGGGGCAGACGAGACCCAGTACTTC
TRBV25-1	NA	once	TRBJ1-2	CASSESPAGYGYTF	TGTGCCAGCAGTGAGTCCCCGGCGGGCTATGGCTACACCTTC
TRBV10-3	TRBD1	NA	TRBJ2-2	CAISGGQRRTGELFF	TGTGCCATCAGTGGGGGACAGAGACGCACCGGGGAGCTGTTTTTT
TRBV3-1/TRBV3-2	NA	NA	TRBJ2-6	CASSSSVPGANVLTF	TGTGCCAGCAGCTCCTCTGTTCCTGGGGCCAACGTCCTGACTTTC
TRBV2	NA	NA	TRBJ1-1	CASMDSNTEAFF	TGTGCCAGCATGGACAGTAACACTGAAGCTTTCTTT
TRBV7-8	TRBD2	NA	TRBJ2-1	CASSLAQRGDYNEQFF	TGTGCCAGCAGCTTAGCCCAGCGGGGGGACTACAATGAGCAGTTCTTC